These 28 T cell receptor beta chains came from one sample sequenced in a study of blood T cell repertoires in COVID-19. Profiling relied on immunoSEQ multiplex PCR, and the TCRdb table lists in-frame clones only, not all of them. This sample carries about 52,000 clones, around 86% of them seen once, and the ten largest clones take just under 25%. Sequenced sample: peripheral blood. The receptors stem from a woman of 80 years or more with acute or convalescent COVID-19.

The chain joins TRBV29-1 to TRBJ2-3; 9 bases agree with TRBD2. Trimming took 5 bases from V and 2 from J; bases not matched to a gene: 5. The CDR3 length is 14 residues. In germline, CDR1 is SQVTM, CDR2 ANQGSEA. CDR3 DNA sequence: TGCAGCGTTAGGGTAGCGGGGGTCACAGATACGCAGTATTTT. Translation: CSVRVAGVTDTQYF.

This chain connects TRBV28 to TRBJ2-1, with 7 bases matching TRBD2. The germline V gene encodes CDR1 MDHEN and CDR2 SYDVKM. V shed 7 bases, J shed 7 bases, and the junction held 10 bases outside the gene matches. This CDR3 has 14 residues. The CDR3 nucleotides read TGTGCCAGCATGGAAAGGCGGGGGTGGAATGAGCAGTTCTTC. Protein sequence: CASMERRGWNEQFF.

The chain carries TRBV9 and TRBJ1-2; 9 nucleotides match TRBD1. The V segment lost 3 bases and the J segment 4 bases; nucleotides outside the gene matches: 16. Germline CDR1 SGDLS, CDR2 YYNGEE. CDR3 length: 18 amino acids. The CDR3 DNA reads as TGTGCCAGCAGCGGAAACAGTCCCGGGACAGGGCTGATCTATGGCTACACCTTC. Its protein product is CASSGNSPGTGLIYGYTF.

The chain links TRBV11-2 to TRBJ2-1, with 13 nucleotides matching TRBD2. CDR1 SGHAT and CDR2 FQNNGV come from the germline V gene. The ends lost 5 bases at V and 1 base at J; junction bases unmatched: 5. The CDR3 has 17 residues. The CDR3 nucleotides read TGTGCCAGCAGCGGACTAGCGGGAGTCTCGTCCTACAATGAGCAGTTCTTC. It codes for CASSGLAGVSSYNEQFF.

The chain carries TRBV7-8 and TRBJ1-2, with a weak D call TRBD1 (6 bases). CDR1 is SGHVS, CDR2 FQNEAQ, per germline. Trimming cost V 1 base and J 6 bases, with 12 bases left between them. This CDR3 has 14 residues. The CDR3 DNA is TGTGCCAGCAGCTTAGGAACAGGGTTGGATGGCTACACCTTC. Encoded protein: CASSLGTGLDGYTF.

This chain uses TRBV5-4 with TRBJ2-3; D is possibly TRBD2 (5 bases). The germline CDR1 and CDR2 sequences are SGHNT and YYREEE (reference sequence). The CDR3 totals 14 residues. V was trimmed by 5 bases and J by 2 bases, leaving 12 bases between them. The CDR3: CASSSLADTDTQYF. CDR3 nucleotides: TGTGCCAGCAGTAGTCTAGCTGACACAGATACGCAGTATTTT. Full variable domain (rest looked up from reference TRBV5-4 and TRBJ2-3): ETGVTQSPTHLIKTRGQQVTLRCSSQSGHNTVSWYQQALGQGPQFIFQYYREEENGRGNFPPRFSGLQFPNYSSELNVNALELDDSALYLCASSSLADTDTQYFGPGTRLTVL.

The gene calls are TRBV29-1 and TRBJ1-2; unclear D gene. Germline CDR1 and CDR2: SQVTM and ANQGSEA. The CDR3 length is 12 residues. The V end lost 1 base, the J end lost 2 bases, and 5 bases lay between the germline ends. The CDR3 bases are TGCAGCGTTGAAGGGGAGAACTATGGCTACACCTTC. This translates into CSVEGENYGYTF.

V and J are TRBV19 and TRBJ1-4, with D unresolved. Trimming pared 3 bases from V and 0 bases from J, leaving 8 bases between. The CDR3 covers 15 residues. CDR1 is LNHDA, CDR2 SQIVND, per germline (reference sequence). CDR3 sequence reads: CASSIPGATNEKLFF. The CDR3 DNA reads TGTGCCAGTAGTATCCCCGGTGCAACTAATGAAAAACTGTTTTTT.

The chain links TRBV2 to TRBJ2-1; 11 positions match TRBD2. J gave up 4 bases and V 5 bases, and 4 bases lay outside the gene matches. CDR3 length: 15 amino acids. Germline assignment: CDR1 SNHLY and CDR2 FYNNEI. CDR3 region: CASSPLAGGYNEQFF. The DNA of the CDR3 is TGTGCCAGCAGTCCCCTAGCGGGGGGATACAATGAGCAGTTCTTC.

This clone was seen once. This chain connects TRBV18 to TRBJ1-4, with D uncertain. Per germline, CDR1 KGHSH and CDR2 LQKENI. Trimming took off 3 bases at V and 5 bases at J, with 13 bases between the two ends. This CDR3 region has 15 residues. The CDR3: CASSPTELPNEKLFF. The CDR3 DNA is TGTGCCAGCTCACCGACGGAGCTGCCAAATGAAAAACTGTTTTTT.

V is TRBV3-1 (or the pseudogene TRBV3-2) and J is TRBJ1-2, with 12 bases identical to TRBD1. The CDR3 consists of 16 residues. Trimming cost V 1 base and J 6 bases; bases outside gene matches: 6. Looked up from germline, CDR1 is LGHDT and CDR2 is YNNKEL (reference sequence). The CDR3 region has the DNA TGTGCCAGCAGCCAAGGGGGGACAGGGGGCACGAATGGCTACACCTTC. It is translated as CASSQGGTGGTNGYTF.

With respect to this clone: Other DNA sequences in this sample translate to the same CDR3. The CDR3 loop is CASSSGQGNTGELFF. In DNA, the CDR3 is TGCGCCAGCAGCTCTGGACAGGGGAACACCGGGGAGCTGTTTTTT. The rearrangement links TRBV5-1 to TRBJ2-2; 8 bases fit TRBD1. The germline V gene has CDR1 SGHRS and CDR2 YFSETQ. V lost 3 bases to trimming and J lost 1 base; unmatched junction nucleotides: 2. The length of the CDR3 is 15 residues.

The rearrangement links TRBV9 to TRBJ1-3; TRBD1 is a possible D gene (5 bases). V dropped 0 bases and J dropped 2 bases, with 12 bases sitting between them. The CDR3 totals 16 residues. Germline lookup yields CDR1 SGDLS and CDR2 YYNGEE. The CDR3 reads CASSVEWGLAGNTIYF. The CDR3 DNA is TGTGCCAGCAGCGTAGAATGGGGCCTCGCTGGAAACACCATATATTTT. Combining the CDR3 with reference TRBV9 and TRBJ1-3 gives the whole variable domain DSGVTQTPKHLITATGQRVTLRCSPRSGDLSVYWYQQSLDQGLQFLIQYYNGEERAKGNILERFSAQQFPDLHSELNLSSLELGDSALYFCASSVEWGLAGNTIYFGEGSWLTVV.

This clone was seen once. V usage is TRBV27 and J usage is TRBJ2-2; 14 positions match TRBD2. V lost 4 bases and J lost 5; bases outside the gene matches: 12. Germline V lookup: CDR1 MNHEY, CDR2 SMNVEV (reference sequence). The CDR3 runs 19 residues. CDR3 residues: CASSSGPGLAGVKTGELFF. The CDR3 DNA follows: TGTGCCAGCAGTTCAGGGCCGGGACTAGCGGGAGTTAAGACCGGGGAGCTGTTTTTT.

V and J are TRBV7-3 and TRBJ1-2; weak D call: TRBD1 (6 bases). The CDR3 spans 14 residues. V lost 5 bases to trimming and J lost 3 bases, with 13 bases between them. CDR1 is SGHTA and CDR2 is FQGTGA in the germline V gene. CDR3 protein: CASSPGGAHYGYTF. CDR3 bases: TGTGCCAGCAGCCCGGGGGGGGCCCACTATGGCTACACCTTC.

This chain connects TRBV29-1 to TRBJ2-1; TRBD2 is a possible D gene (6 bases). V dropped 2 bases and J dropped 4 bases, with 9 bases sitting between them. The CDR3 sequence is 13 residues long. Germline-derived CDR1 and CDR2 are SQVTM and ANQGSEA. The CDR3, as DNA: TGCAGCGTTGAACGGGGGAGTTACAATGAGCAGTTCTTC. Its translation: CSVERGSYNEQFF.

This clone was detected a few times. The J gene is TRBJ1-2, the V gene TRBV7-9; 8 nucleotides align to TRBD1. The CDR3 runs 14 residues. From germline, CDR1 is SEHNR and CDR2 FQNEAQ (reference sequence). Trimming removed 5 bases from V and 0 bases from J; junction bases left unmatched: 2. This chain's CDR3 is CASSQDRANYGYTF. DNA of the CDR3: TGTGCCAGCAGCCAGGACAGGGCTAACTATGGCTACACCTTC. Full variable domain (remainder filled in from reference TRBV7-9 and TRBJ1-2): DTGVSQNPRHKITKRGQNVTFRCDPISEHNRLYWYRQTLGQGPEFLTYFQNEAQLEKSRLLSDRFSAERPKGSFSTLEIQRTEQGDSAMYLCASSQDRANYGYTFGSGTRLTVV.

The rearrangement links TRBV29-1 to TRBJ1-2; 8 bases agree with TRBD1. The junction had 13 bases not matched to a gene; V was cut back by 3 bases and J by 7 bases. Per the germline V gene, CDR1 is SQVTM and CDR2 is ANQGSEA. The CDR3 is 15 residues long. CDR3 sequence (DNA): TGCAGCGTTGAGGCCGCCGGACAGGGAATTTCTGGCTACACCTTC. Amino acid sequence: CSVEAAGQGISGYTF.

CDR3 nucleotides: TGTGCCAGCAGCTTGGAGGACAGTTGGAACACCGGGGAGCTGTTTTTT. This translates into CASSLEDSWNTGELFF. This chain connects TRBV5-4 to TRBJ2-2; the D gene is possibly TRBD1 (6 bases). Germline CDR1 reads SGHNT; CDR2 reads YYREEE (reference sequence). The V end lost 0 bases, the J end lost 1 base, and 10 bases lay between the germline ends. The CDR3 covers 16 residues.

The chain has TRBV18 and TRBJ1-2; TRBD1 matches 7 bases. This CDR3 comprises 14 residues. V trimming: 2 bases; J trimming: 3 bases; junction bases outside the gene matches: 3. CDR1 and CDR2 (germline): KGHSH, LQKENI. The DNA for the CDR3 is TGTGCCAGCTCACCAACAGGGGTTGACTATGGCTACACCTTC. It translates to CASSPTGVDYGYTF. The variable domain in full, with the rest retrieved from reference TRBV18 and TRBJ1-2, is NAGVMQNPRHLVRRRGQEARLRCSPMKGHSHVYWYRQLPEEGLKFMVYLQKENIIDESGMPKERFSAEFPKEGPSILRIQQVVRGDSAAYFCASSPTGVDYGYTFGSGTRLTVV.

Written as DNA, the CDR3 is TGTGCCAGCCTGACAGGGCGAAGCGGTTCACCCCTCCACTTT. Its protein is CASLTGRSGSPLHF. The chain uses TRBV2 and TRBJ1-6; 7 bases are shared with TRBD1. There are 14 residues in the CDR3. CDR1 is SNHLY and CDR2 is FYNNEI in the germline V gene. V lost 8 bases, J lost 9 bases, and 10 bases stayed unmatched.

This clone was seen once. The V call is TRBV12-3 or TRBV12-4, the J call TRBJ1-1, with 9 bases fitting TRBD1. This CDR3 has 12 residues. V shed 7 bases, J shed 7 bases, and the junction held 4 bases outside the gene matches. Here the CDR3 DNA reads TGTGCCAGCACCCCGGGACAGGGTGAAGCTTTCTTT. Translated, it gives CASTPGQGEAFF.

This clone was detected only a few times. The chain recombines TRBV11-2 with TRBJ1-6, with D perhaps matching TRBD1 (6 bases). V shed 3 bases and J shed 9 bases, with 9 bases lying between them. Germline V CDR1 and CDR2: SGHAT, FQNNGV. CDR3 length equals 13 residues. The CDR3 region is CASSFGGGSPLHF. For the CDR3, the DNA is TGTGCCAGCAGCTTTGGGGGCGGTTCACCCCTCCACTTT.

The chain has TRBV7-2 and TRBJ2-7; unclear D gene. CDR1 SGHTA and CDR2 FQGNSA come from the germline V gene. The CDR3 extends over 14 amino acids. Trimming shortened V by 4 bases and J by 13 bases, and 23 bases separated the two germline ends. The CDR3 DNA reads as TGTGCCAGCAGCTCCTACGGCATACAGTCGCTGAACTACTTC. This encodes CASSSYGIQSLNYF.

The J gene is TRBJ1-2, the V gene TRBV28; D unclear. The CDR3 is 13 residues long. CDR1 is MDHEN and CDR2 is SYDVKM in the germline V gene. Trimming took off 7 bases at V and 3 bases at J, with 12 bases between the two ends. CDR3 sequence: CASTPPDYYGYTF. CDR3 DNA: TGTGCCAGCACACCACCAGATTACTATGGCTACACCTTC.

The V gene is TRBV6-5, the J gene TRBJ1-1, with 7 bases fitting TRBD1. The trim removed 8 bases at V and 2 bases at J, leaving 5 bases unmatched. The V gene's germline CDR1 is MNHEY and CDR2 SVGAGI. The CDR3 length is 13 residues. CDR3 sequence reads: CASDNRGNTEAFF. The CDR3 DNA is TGTGCCAGCGACAACAGGGGAAACACTGAAGCTTTCTTT.

The genes are TRBV30 and TRBJ1-5; weak D call: TRBD1 (6 bases). The CDR3 length is 13 residues. Deletions cut 0 bases from V and 7 bases from J, with 10 bases between. The V gene's germline CDR1 is GTSNPN and CDR2 SVGIG (reference sequence). The CDR3: CAWSVGTNQPQHF. The CDR3 coding sequence is TGTGCCTGGAGTGTCGGGACAAACCAGCCCCAGCATTTT.

This chain uses TRBV7-2 with TRBJ2-3, with no clear D. CDR1 SGHTA and CDR2 FQGNSA come from the germline V gene. V was shortened by 4 bases and J by 0 bases, with 14 bases between the two germline ends. The CDR3 extends over 16 amino acids. The CDR3: CASSWVGGTSTDTQYF. DNA for the CDR3: TGTGCCAGCAGCTGGGTCGGCGGTACTAGCACAGATACGCAGTATTTT.